The rows below give T cell receptor beta chains drawn from one sample of a study of blood T cells in healthy people across ages. Each CDR3 protein is one row after TCRdb ran MiXCR on the 5' RACE reads. The table shows 1.6 million or so distinct CDR3 sequences, with around 35% occurring only once. Material: blood. These receptors came from a woman younger than 45 in good health. Both conserved end residues are trimmed from each CDR3. A D gene is named only where the DNA matches it firmly. Size is omitted from some rows. Given values are once, few, many or a class for expanded clones.

size: .
J: TRBJ2-2
V: TRBV7-3
D: TRBD2
CDR3: ASSLQAGENTGELF

size: few
J: TRBJ2-1
V: TRBV20-1
D: TRBD1
CDR3: SAAPGGRINEQF

size: .
J: TRBJ2-1
V: TRBV27
D: TRBD2
CDR3: ASSPQRGGLNEQF

size: .
J: TRBJ2-1
V: TRBV6-2/TRBV6-3
D: TRBD2
CDR3: VSSFPPASGRYNEQF

size: few
J: TRBJ2-7
V: TRBV7-2
D: TRBD2
CDR3: ASSFRLAGVYEQY

size: .
J: TRBJ2-1
V: TRBV19
D: TRBD1
CDR3: ASSIVGDRTHNEQF

size: .
J: .
V: TRBV4-1
D: TRBD2
CDR3: ASSHPGLAGETQY

size: .
J: TRBJ2-2
V: TRBV4-1
D: TRBD2
CDR3: ASSQTSGHTGELF

size: .
J: TRBJ2-7
V: TRBV5-1
D: .
CDR3: ASSSDYPGQQY

size: few
J: TRBJ2-5
V: TRBV7-9
D: TRBD1
CDR3: ASSSDRGIVETQY

size: .
J: TRBJ1-5
V: TRBV15
D: TRBD1
CDR3: ATSRPPAGTGDEIDQPQH

size: few
J: TRBJ1-2
V: TRBV29-1
D: .
CDR3: SVGENYGYT

size: few
J: TRBJ2-5
V: TRBV21-1
D: .
CDR3: ASSKVRAWETQY

size: .
J: TRBJ2-3
V: TRBV30
D: TRBD2
CDR3: AWSVNAGEADTQY

size: .
J: TRBJ2-1
V: TRBV3-1
D: TRBD2
CDR3: ASSQGLAGQQF

size: .
J: TRBJ2-1
V: TRBV20-1
D: TRBD2
CDR3: SASKSGRTYNEQF

size: .
J: TRBJ1-5
V: TRBV4-2
D: .
CDR3: ASSQGWQPQH

size: .
J: TRBJ1-4
V: TRBV4-2
D: TRBD1
CDR3: ASSQGPTTGGNEKLF

size: .
J: TRBJ2-5
V: TRBV4-1
D: .
CDR3: ASSQGLRDGRGETQY

size: .
J: TRBJ2-5
V: TRBV7-2
D: .
CDR3: ASSLVRGSQETQY

size: .
J: TRBJ2-6
V: TRBV28
D: TRBD1
CDR3: ASSLGGRAFTGANVLT

size: .
J: TRBJ2-1
V: TRBV28
D: .
CDR3: ASSLSQGGNEQF

size: few
J: TRBJ1-4
V: TRBV15
D: TRBD1
CDR3: ATSRDRDRGSIGEKLF

size: few
J: TRBJ2-7
V: TRBV28
D: .
CDR3: ASSPDYLSSYEQY

size: .
J: TRBJ1-6
V: TRBV9
D: TRBD1
CDR3: ASSPFITHRDRVNSPLH

size: .
J: TRBJ2-1
V: TRBV6-6
D: .
CDR3: ASRLGGSYNEQF

size: .
J: TRBJ2-1
V: TRBV12-3/TRBV12-4
D: TRBD2
CDR3: ASSMRRGGTLYNEQF

size: .
J: TRBJ2-5
V: TRBV24-1
D: .
CDR3: ATARGAYQETQY

size: .
J: TRBJ1-3
V: TRBV5-1
D: .
CDR3: ASSRPNFRENSGNTIY

size: .
J: TRBJ2-2
V: TRBV7-2
D: .
CDR3: ASGLLGTSNTGELF

size: .
J: .
V: TRBV5-1
D: .
CDR3: ASSLGRADAYNEQY

size: once
J: TRBJ1-1
V: TRBV14
D: .
CDR3: ASSQKGKTF

size: few
J: TRBJ2-7
V: TRBV14
D: TRBD2
CDR3: ASSQDQLAGVYEQY

size: .
J: TRBJ2-1
V: TRBV2
D: .
CDR3: ASSEEVAYNEQF

size: .
J: TRBJ1-1
V: TRBV7-2
D: .
CDR3: ASSLDSVLNTEAF

size: .
J: .
V: TRBV28
D: .
CDR3: ASNFGTAPYEQY

size: .
J: TRBJ2-5
V: TRBV18
D: .
CDR3: ASSPLQRQETQY

size: .
J: TRBJ2-3
V: TRBV12-3/TRBV12-4
D: TRBD1
CDR3: ASRRQGGDTQY

size: few
J: TRBJ2-4
V: TRBV11-2
D: .
CDR3: ASSLVISGGSVKNIQY

size: many
J: TRBJ2-7
V: TRBV25-1
D: .
CDR3: ASSAGGRYEQY

size: many
J: TRBJ2-1
V: TRBV29-1
D: .
CDR3: SVSGTLSSYNEQF

size: few
J: TRBJ2-3
V: TRBV29-1
D: .
CDR3: SGAWARQDTQY

size: .
J: TRBJ2-1
V: TRBV20-1
D: TRBD1
CDR3: SARVTKGTGRNEQF

size: .
J: TRBJ2-7
V: TRBV7-2
D: TRBD2
CDR3: ASSLRRGGNYEQY

size: many
J: TRBJ2-1
V: TRBV7-3
D: .
CDR3: ASSPQGGRSYNEQF

size: .
J: TRBJ2-1
V: TRBV9
D: TRBD2
CDR3: ASSVAPTGTSGSNGQF

size: .
J: TRBJ2-3
V: TRBV3-1
D: .
CDR3: ASSPPGRKADTQY

size: .
J: TRBJ2-5
V: TRBV6-5
D: TRBD1
CDR3: ASGRDSRETQY